Listed here is a single T cell receptor (beta chain). Antigen unknown. This entry comes from a study of cytomegalovirus exposure and HLA in healthy donors. Study-level points and caveats: The authors later found TCR association rates varying by HLA locus, with DRB1 most and HLA-C fewest.

The CDR3 covers 15 residues. Looked up from germline, CDR1 is SGDLS and CDR2 is YYNGEE. Trimming removed 0 bases at V and 5 bases at J, with 12 bases between. PCR was performed using 60 Vbeta and 13 Jbeta primers. Sequenced by immunoSEQ multiplex PCR; TCRdb stores in-frame clones only, minus some. The sample shows 200,000 to 250,000 clones, approximately 87% of them seen only once. The sequencing input was PBMCs. This receptor was taken from a human donor in good health. The rearrangement joins TRBV9 to TRBJ2-1; possible D gene TRBD2, 5 bases. In DNA, the CDR3 is TGTGCCAGCAGCGTAGCCCCGGTAGCGAACAATGAGCAGTTCTTC. This translates into CASSVAPVANNEQFF.